This T cell receptor (beta chain) was sequenced in a study of PD-L1 blockade in urothelial cancer (dated by TCRdb to the late 2010s). Concerning the study at large: Therapy was started in 2014 for all patients, and atezolizumab 1,200 mg was administered intravenously every 3 weeks. About 85% of the roughly 29 patients were identified as males with urothelial cancer of bladder origin, and a prior smoking history was reported by 18 of 29 patients. Patients had an ECOG performance status of 0 or 1 and had received between 0 and 3 prior chemotherapy regimens. Blood samples were analyzed 3 weeks after the start of treatment (second dose) and 6 weeks after the start of treatment. Blood samples yielded a median of around 140,000 T cells and around 80,000 unique TCRs, with median clonality approximately 0.08. The study was an exploratory multi-omic analysis of somatic, immune and clinical correlates of response to PD-L1 blockade with atezolizumab in urothelial cancer. Pretreatment tumor samples, along with matched peripheral blood serially collected before and after atezolizumab treatment, were subjected to TCR sequencing. Durable clinical benefit meant progression-free survival longer than 6 months, and TCR features were also tested against progression-free and overall survival. In the same patients, whole exome sequencing and RNA sequencing of pretreatment tumors were performed in addition to TCR sequencing. Durable clinical benefit was achieved by nine patients and was not achieved by 20 patients. Pretreatment blood TCR-seq was available for about 27 patients, at least one posttreatment blood collection was obtained for some 25 patients, and tumor TCR-seq was available for some 25 patients. The paper's findings and limits, for the study overall: Small sample size (n ≈ 30) and many exploratory analyses mean the results are intended to be hypothesis-generating. Improved progression-free and overall survival was found to be associated with pretreatment peripheral blood TCR clonality below the median. At 3 weeks after the start of treatment, tumor-associated TCR clones in peripheral blood had expanded more in patients with durable benefit (n ≈ 22, p = 0.022).

The cohort included about 27 patients with locally advanced or metastatic urothelial carcinoma who were treated at Memorial Sloan Kettering on a trial protocol. Peripheral blood mononuclear cells were collected from each patient pretreatment and during treatment, giving between 1 and 8 total time points per patient. The Qiagen DNeasy Blood extraction kit was used to purify genomic DNA from total PBMCs and tumor samples. Collected pretreatment and during treatment, PBMCs were isolated and stored as previously described. Synthetic TCR analog templates were spiked into each PCR so that absolute template abundance could be estimated from read counts. The immunoSEQ assay used bias-controlled V and J gene primers to amplify TCRbeta CDR3 regions from genomic DNA. Sequencing of rearranged TCRbeta segments was done at approximately 20X coverage. Per the original workflow: Sequencing errors were corrected by clustering and CDR3s were annotated against IMGT to assign V, D and J genes. Downstream analyses used only productive TCRbeta rearrangements, leaving out any out-of-frame or stop-codon sequences. Clonality was calculated as one minus the Shannon entropy normalized by the log of the number of unique productive sequences. Fisher's exact test with Benjamini-Hochberg correction, using a cutoff of adjusted p below 0.01, was how clones that differed between time points or between blood and tumor were identified. TCRdb took this table from immuneACCESS and kept in-frame rearrangements with V and J called. Such tables lack part of the clones; where checked against another copy, unresolved V genes explain under half of the gap, and the rest is unexplained. The DNA was the basis for D and trimming; V, J and clone size are from that table. The sample table records about 20,000 clones; just over 85% of these occur just once. Around 3.4% of the sample belongs to the ten largest clones.

As for this clone: Its antigen remains undetermined. Per-base qualities were not stored, and no clone one base away is much larger.

The germline V and J ends show losses of 9 bases and 4 bases respectively, and no gene match explains 12 bases of the junction. The CDR3 contains 15 residues, cysteine and phenylalanine counted. Only the CDR3 DNA stays, 45 bases, in frame from base 1. From a lookup of the germline V gene (reference sequence), CDR1 and CDR2 are MNHEY and SMNVEV. Sequencing used PBMCs, obtained around atezolizumab (anti-PD-L1) treatment. The chain uses TRBV27 and TRBJ1-1; 9 of the junction bases match TRBD1. The receptor was isolated from a man in his forties or fifties with urothelial cancer. The CDR3 protein: CASKVRDRALTEAFF. The DNA reads TGTGCCAGTAAGGTCCGGGACAGGGCTCTCACTGAAGCTTTCTTT.